What follows are 6 T cell receptor beta chains derived from one specimen sequenced in a study of shared clonotypes between healthy human individuals. Repertoires were generated with immunoSEQ multiplex PCR, while TCRdb's copy carries only in-frame clones and drops some. Of 1.6 million or so clones listed, approximately 98.5% are singletons. Sample: naive CD4+ T cells sorted from blood. Subset of the sample: CD45RA+ positively selected. The receptor source for this set is a man aged 25 to 40 in good health.

The V and J genes are TRBV7-2 and TRBJ1-3; tentative D call: TRBD1 (5 bases). The CDR3 has 16 amino acids. Trimming took 7 bases from V and 3 from J, leaving 19 bases between them. CDR1 is SGHTA and CDR2 is FQGNSA in the germline V gene. The CDR3 bases are TGTGCCAGCACCAACTACAGGTCCCAGGGTGGAAACACCATATATTTT. Protein product: CASTNYRSQGGNTIYF.

The rearrangement uses TRBV28 and TRBJ2-7; 13 bases are a match to TRBD2. The CDR3 runs to 18 residues. In germline, CDR1 is MDHEN, CDR2 SYDVKM. V lost 11 bases and J lost 0; bases outside the gene matches: 16. The CDR3 is CAAPGPGLAGRSSYEQYF. CDR3 nucleotide sequence: TGTGCCGCTCCGGGACCGGGACTAGCGGGAAGGAGCTCCTACGAGCAGTACTTC. The variable domain in full, with the rest retrieved from reference TRBV28 and TRBJ2-7, is DVKVTQSSRYLVKRTGEKVFLECVQDMDHENMFWYRQDPGLGLRLIYFSYDVKMKEKGDIPEGYSVSREKKERFSLILESASTNQTSMYLCAAPGPGLAGRSSYEQYFGPGTRLTVT.

The J gene is TRBJ2-7, the V gene TRBV19; no clear D. With 3 bases removed from V and 3 bases from J, the gap between germline ends came to 12 bases. Germline assignment: CDR1 LNHDA and CDR2 SQIVND (reference sequence). The CDR3 is 14 amino acids. In nucleotides, the CDR3 is TGTGCCAGTAGTATCAATTCTAGGAACTACGAGCAGTACTTC. It codes for CASSINSRNYEQYF.

The DNA for the CDR3 is TGTGCCAGCAGTGAGGGACTAGCCCTTCTTGAAGATACGCAGTATTTT. Its translation: CASSEGLALLEDTQYF. The chain recombines TRBV6-1 with TRBJ2-3; 9 bases line up with TRBD2. CDR1 is MNHNS, CDR2 SASEGT, per germline. Germline trimming cut 3 bases from V and 5 bases from J; bases unmatched to any gene: 9. This CDR3 has 16 residues.

The rearrangement joins TRBV10-3 to TRBJ2-7; possibly TRBD1 for D (5 bases). The CDR3 has 14 amino acids. The V gene lost 3 bases and the J gene lost 0 bases, with 9 bases spanning the gap. Germline lookup yields CDR1 ENHRY and CDR2 SYGVKD. CDR3 region: CAISDKDNSYEQYF. CDR3 nucleotides: TGTGCCATCAGTGATAAGGACAACTCCTACGAGCAGTACTTC.

The rearrangement joins TRBV7-8 to TRBJ1-1; D perhaps matches TRBD1 (5 bases). CDR1 and CDR2 from the germline V gene are SGHVS and FQNEAQ. Trimming took off 5 bases at V and 0 bases at J, with 13 bases between the two ends. The CDR3 covers 15 residues. As DNA, the CDR3 is TGTGCCAGCAGCGAAGAACAGGCCTTGAACACTGAAGCTTTCTTT. Residues: CASSEEQALNTEAFF.